The next 17 T cell receptor beta chains were all read from a single sample in a study of CD8 T cells in ankylosing spondylitis. TCRdb passed the 5' RACE reads through MiXCR, listing each CDR3 protein once. The data show around 150,000 distinct CDR3 sequences, with around 18% seen just once and over 7% held by the top ten. Sequences were obtained from blood, either unsorted or a sorted T cell fraction (not recorded which). These receptors were collected from a male donor with ankylosing spondylitis or in good health (not recorded which).

This clonotype was detected only a few times. A clone one base away is much larger, so this may be a read error. The V and J genes are TRBV5-1 and TRBJ2-1; D unresolved. The CDR3 contains 14 residues. V lost 7 bases to trimming and J lost 4 bases, with 15 bases between them. The germline gives CDR1 SGHRS, CDR2 YFSETQ. The CDR3 DNA follows: TGCGCCAGCGGCTCCCCAGAAAGATACAATGAGCAGTTCTTC. Translation gives CASGSPERYNEQFF. The full variable domain, completed using reference TRBV5-1 and TRBJ2-1, is KAGVTQTPRYLIKTRGQQVTLSCSPISGHRSVSWYQQTPGQGLQFLFEYFSETQRNKGNFPGRFSGRQFSNSRSEMNVSTLELGDSALYLCASGSPERYNEQFFGPGTRLTVL.

CDR3 residues: CSVEAGTGTSSYEQYF. CDR3 nucleotides: TGCAGCGTTGAGGCCGGGACAGGGACGAGCTCCTACGAGCAGTACTTC. The chain carries TRBV29-1 and TRBJ2-7; the match to TRBD1 covers 9 bases. V lost 3 bases, J lost 0 bases, and 9 bases stayed unmatched. The germline CDR1 and CDR2 sequences are SQVTM and ANQGSEA. The CDR3 consists of 16 residues.

This clonotype was observed many times. The rearrangement links TRBV20-1 to TRBJ1-3; tentatively, D is TRBD1 (6 bases). Per the germline V gene, CDR1 is DFQATT and CDR2 is SNEGSKA (reference sequence). CDR3 length: 12 residues. Trimming took 4 bases from V and 8 from J, leaving 12 bases between them. For the CDR3, the DNA is TGCAGTGCTACGTGGGGGCTGGACACCATATATTTT. It specifies CSATWGLDTIYF.

This chain joins TRBV6-6 and TRBJ2-7, with a tentative D call TRBD1 (6 bases). The CDR3 length is 12 residues. Germline CDR1 MNHNY, CDR2 SVGAGI (reference sequence). V was pared by 2 bases and J by 4 bases, with 6 bases between. CDR3 in amino acids: CASSYTGYEQYF. The CDR3 coding sequence is TGTGCCAGCAGTTACACAGGGTACGAGCAGTACTTC.

This clonotype was seen at least ten times. The V gene is TRBV20-1, the J gene TRBJ2-1; 9 nucleotides match TRBD2. Germline V gene sequence: CDR1 DFQATT, CDR2 SNEGSKA (reference sequence). Germline trimming cut 5 bases from V and 4 bases from J; bases unmatched to any gene: 6. The CDR3 runs to 14 residues. CDR3 coding DNA: TGCAGTGCTCCCGGGACTAGCAGATACAATGAGCAGTTCTTC. Translated: CSAPGTSRYNEQFF.

This clonotype showed up many times. V and J are TRBV5-1 and TRBJ1-5, with D maybe TRBD1 (6 bases). There are 13 residues in the CDR3. Trimming shortened V by 5 bases and J by 4 bases, and 10 bases separated the two germline ends. Per the germline V gene, CDR1 is SGHRS and CDR2 is YFSETQ. For the CDR3, the DNA is TGCGCCAGCAGTCACGACAGGAATCAGCCCCAGCATTTT. Amino acids: CASSHDRNQPQHF.

In its sample, this clonotype was seen many times. This chain joins TRBV28 and TRBJ1-1; the D is unclear. The germline gives CDR1 MDHEN, CDR2 SYDVKM. The CDR3 totals 13 residues. The V end lost 6 bases, the J end lost 2 bases, and 10 bases lay between the germline ends. Here the CDR3 reads CASSPSLNTEAFF. DNA for the CDR3: TGTGCCAGCAGCCCCTCACTCAACACTGAAGCTTTCTTT.

CDR3 nucleotides: TGCGCCAGCAGCTTGGCTGGGGGTAGGACTGAAGCTTTCTTT. It specifies CASSLAGGRTEAFF. The genes are TRBV5-1 and TRBJ1-1; D is possibly TRBD1 (5 bases). V lost 0 bases and J 5 bases, leaving 11 bases between the germline ends. The CDR3 has 14 residues. Germline CDR1 SGHRS, CDR2 YFSETQ.

The rearrangement uses TRBV20-1 and TRBJ2-1; 7 bases map to TRBD2. Germline values: CDR1 DFQATT, CDR2 SNEGSKA (reference sequence). V lost 2 bases to trimming and J lost 0 bases; unmatched junction nucleotides: 7. This CDR3 comprises 16 residues. The CDR3 coding sequence is TGCAGTGCTAGAAAAGGGGCGGGGGACTCCTACAATGAGCAGTTCTTC. This gives the protein CSARKGAGDSYNEQFF.

This clonotype appeared a single time. V is TRBV12-3 or TRBV12-4 and J is TRBJ2-5, with 8 nucleotides matching TRBD1. After removal of 0 bases from V and 4 bases from J, the junction contained 4 bases not matched to a gene. This CDR3 region has 15 residues. CDR3 DNA: TGTGCCAGCAGTTTAGCGGTAGGACAGGGAGAGACCCAGTACTTC. Protein sequence: CASSLAVGQGETQYF.

At least ten counts were recorded for this clonotype. V gene TRBV29-1 combines with J gene TRBJ2-3; 7 positions match TRBD2. CDR1 and CDR2 (germline): SQVTM, ANQGSEA. The CDR3 consists of 13 residues. The junction had 1 base not matched to a gene; V was cut back by 3 bases and J by 1 base. The CDR3 sequence is CSVDAGGTDTQYF. Written as DNA, the CDR3 is TGCAGCGTTGACGCGGGAGGCACAGATACGCAGTATTTT.

This clonotype was seen at least ten times. CDR3 residues: CASSQGTRQETQYF. The CDR3 DNA reads TGTGCCAGCAGCCAAGGCACTAGACAAGAGACCCAGTACTTC. The chain employs TRBV3-1 and TRBJ2-5; D possibly corresponds to TRBD2 (5 bases). The CDR3 is 14 residues long. The germline gives CDR1 LGHDT, CDR2 YNNKEL (reference sequence). V gave up 1 base and J gave up 2 bases, with 8 bases separating them.

This sequence joins TRBV28 and TRBJ2-7; weak D call: TRBD2 (6 bases). This CDR3 region has 14 residues. With 4 bases removed from V and 3 bases from J, the gap between germline ends came to 13 bases. Germline CDR1 MDHEN, CDR2 SYDVKM. CDR3 sequence: CASSSQPGDYEQYF. CDR3 in DNA: TGTGCCAGCAGTTCCCAGCCGGGAGACTACGAGCAGTACTTC.

This clonotype was seen many times. The chain uses TRBV12-3 or TRBV12-4 and TRBJ2-7, with 9 nucleotides matching TRBD1. Trimming took 6 bases from V and 3 from J; bases not matched to a gene: 6. CDR3 length: 14 residues. CDR3 region: CASSTGTGSYEQYF. The CDR3, as DNA: TGTGCCAGCAGCACGGGGACAGGGAGCTACGAGCAGTACTTC.

This clonotype turned up a few times. As DNA, the CDR3 is TGTGCCAGCAGCGTCTACGGGTGGGGGATTAATGAAAAACTGTTTTTT. Its translation: CASSVYGWGINEKLFF. This sequence joins TRBV7-9 and TRBJ1-4, with a possible D match to TRBD1 (5 bases). The CDR3 totals 16 residues. Germline assignment: CDR1 SEHNR and CDR2 FQNEAQ (reference sequence). Trimming took 5 bases from V and 4 from J, leaving 17 bases between them.

With respect to this clonotype: One junction end does not reproduce the germline sequence, and a read error may be involved. The gene calls are TRBV4-2 and TRBJ1-4; 7 bases line up with TRBD1. Per the germline V gene, CDR1 is LGHNA and CDR2 is YNFKEQ. The CDR3 runs to 17 residues. The CDR3 region has the DNA TGTGCCATCAGCCCCGGGCCAAGGGACAGTCGAGCGGAAAAACTGTTTTTT. Translating it yields CAISPGPRDSRAEKLFF.

The chain has TRBV2 and TRBJ2-3; TRBD1 matches at 8 bases. CDR3 length: 15 residues. Germline V gene data show CDR1 as SNHLY and CDR2 as FYNNEI. After removal of 1 base from V and 1 base from J, the junction contained 1 base not matched to a gene. In nucleotides, the CDR3 is TGTGCCAGCAGTGAAGTGGGACAGGGCACAGATACGCAGTATTTT. Translated, it gives CASSEVGQGTDTQYF. The full variable domain, rest sourced from reference TRBV2 and TRBJ2-3, is EPEVTQTPSHQVTQMGQEVILRCVPISNHLYFYWYRQILGQKVEFLVSFYNNEISEKSEIFDDQFSVERPDGSNFTLKIRSTKLEDSAMYFCASSEVGQGTDTQYFGPGTRLTVL.